This TCR beta chain was obtained from a study of blood T cell repertoires in COVID-19. Study in general: Whether acute or convalescent, the COVID-19 samples came from the United States, Italy and Spain. T cells, B-cell-depleted T cells, or PBMCs provided the cDNA or gDNA that served as material.

Enrolment of Seattle patients took place during active infection, and they were followed longitudinally. From germline, CDR1 is SGHRS and CDR2 YFSETQ. The CDR3 runs to 14 residues. V trimming: 4 bases; J trimming: 4 bases; junction bases outside the gene matches: 3. Profiling relied on immunoSEQ multiplex PCR, and the TCRdb table lists in-frame clones only, not all of them. The table lists roughly 120,000 clones, around 70% of them singletons. There are many counts of this clone. The sequence was obtained from a man at least 80 years old with COVID-19, enrolled during active disease. The sequencing input was peripheral blood. The chain couples TRBV5-1 to TRBJ2-5; 11 bases fit TRBD2. As DNA, the CDR3 is TGCGCCAGCAGCACGCTAGCGGGAGGAGAGACCCAGTACTTC. The encoded protein is CASSTLAGGETQYF.